These 17 T cell receptor beta chains came from one sample sequenced in a study of T cells in Graves' hyperthyroidism and ophthalmopathy. Researchers took RNA transcripts and amplified the TCR beta CDR3 regions from them. Carried out on the TCR CDR3, a first-round RT-PCR used the HTBI primer set. TCRdb called the multiplex PCR reads again in MiXCR, with one record for every CDR3 protein. The sample lists fewer than 500,000 distinct CDR3 sequences, roughly 15% occurring once. Material: blood. These receptors came from a woman in her 30s with Graves' ophthalmopathy.

This clonotype has ten or more counts. The genes are TRBV7-8 and TRBJ1-5; D unclear. Deletions cut 5 bases from V and 8 bases from J, with 19 bases between. Germline V gene data show CDR1 as SGHVS and CDR2 as FQNEAQ. The CDR3 covers 15 residues. Here the CDR3 reads CASSPVDPPREPQHF. CDR3 nucleotide sequence: TGTGCCAGCAGCCCCGTCGACCCTCCTCGGGAGCCCCAGCATTTT. The variable domain in full, with the rest retrieved from reference TRBV7-8 and TRBJ1-5, is GAGVSQSPRYKVAKRGQDVALRCDPISGHVSLFWYQQALGQGPEFLTYFQNEAQLDKSGLPSDRFFAERPEGSVSTLKIQRTQQEDSAVYLCASSPVDPPREPQHFGDGTRLSIL.

This clonotype was recorded at least ten times. The chain links TRBV9 to TRBJ2-7, with TRBD1 as a possible D gene (6 bases). The germline V gene encodes CDR1 SGDLS and CDR2 YYNGEE. Trimming stripped 4 bases from V and 2 bases from J, with 16 bases between. The CDR3 spans 15 residues. CDR3: CASSPRGQTPYEQYF. In DNA, the CDR3 is TGTGCCAGCAGCCCAAGAGGACAGACACCCTACGAGCAGTACTTC.

This clonotype appeared many times. The V and J genes are TRBV12-3 or TRBV12-4 and TRBJ1-5, with D perhaps matching TRBD1 (5 bases). V was pared by 4 bases and J by 4 bases, with 8 bases between. This CDR3 has 13 residues. This CDR3 reads CASSSDTNQPQHF. The CDR3 DNA reads as TGTGCCAGCAGTTCGGACACTAATCAGCCCCAGCATTTT.

The chain carries TRBV20-1 and TRBJ1-5; D is perhaps TRBD1 (5 bases). The V gene lost 0 bases and the J gene lost 1 base, with 22 bases spanning the gap. CDR1 and CDR2 from the germline V gene are DFQATT and SNEGSKA (reference sequence). The CDR3 is 19 amino acids. Here the CDR3 DNA reads TGCAGTGCTAGAGATCGGCCAGGGAGGGGATATTTCAGCAATCAGCCCCAGCATTTT. Translation gives CSARDRPGRGYFSNQPQHF.

This clonotype was counted between two and nine times. V gene TRBV5-1 combines with J gene TRBJ1-4; 7 bases align to TRBD1. This CDR3 is built from 16 residues. Germline-derived CDR1 and CDR2 are SGHRS and YFSETQ. The junction had 8 bases not matched to a gene; V was cut back by 1 base and J by 5 bases. The CDR3 DNA is TGCGCCAGCAGCTTGACAGGGGAGGTCTCCAATGAAAAACTGTTTTTT. Its protein is CASSLTGEVSNEKLFF.

V gene TRBV27 combines with J gene TRBJ1-5, with D perhaps matching TRBD1 (5 bases). Germline V gives CDR1 MNHEY, CDR2 SMNVEV (reference sequence). V lost 3 bases and J lost 4, with 10 bases in between. The CDR3 is 14 residues long. The CDR3 DNA follows: TGTGCCAGCAGTTTCGGGGGAATGAATCAGCCCCAGCATTTT. This translates into CASSFGGMNQPQHF.

This clonotype was seen many times. The genes are TRBV3-1 and TRBJ1-3, with no clear D. Germline V gene sequence: CDR1 LGHDT, CDR2 YNNKEL (reference sequence). The CDR3 spans 14 residues. Trimming took off 1 base at V and 8 bases at J, with 12 bases between the two ends. CDR3 nucleotide sequence: TGTGCCAGCAGCCAAGCGGGAGCTAGAGACACCATATATTTT. Residues: CASSQAGARDTIYF.

The genes are TRBV6-1 and TRBJ2-6; D is uncertain. Trimming took 6 bases from V and 0 from J, leaving 12 bases between them. Germline V lookup: CDR1 MNHNS, CDR2 SASEGT. The CDR3 extends over 16 amino acids. CDR3 sequence (DNA): TGTGCCAGCAGCCTGGACGGTTCCTCTGGGGCCAACGTCCTGACTTTC. Translating gives CASSLDGSSGANVLTF.

As concerns this clonotype: Just one base apart from a much larger clone, this may be a read error. CDR3 coding DNA: TGTGCCAGCATGGGCGGGGGGGCAGATACGCAGTATTTT. Encoded protein: CASMGGGADTQYF. The chain is built from TRBV28 and TRBJ2-3; 9 bases map to TRBD2. Germline loops: CDR1 MDHEN, CDR2 SYDVKM. V was clipped by 7 bases and J by 4 bases; unmatched bases: 3. This CDR3 has 13 residues.

This clonotype has a count of ten or more. This sequence joins TRBV9 and TRBJ2-5; 8 bases agree with TRBD2. Germline loops: CDR1 SGDLS, CDR2 YYNGEE. The junction had 11 bases not matched to a gene; V was cut back by 6 bases and J by 4 bases. The CDR3 covers 15 residues. The CDR3: CASNGAGGGGETQYF. CDR3 coding DNA: TGTGCCAGCAACGGAGCCGGGGGGGGAGGAGAGACCCAGTACTTC. Complete variable domain (other parts from reference TRBV9 and TRBJ2-5): DSGVTQTPKHLITATGQRVTLRCSPRSGDLSVYWYQQSLDQGLQFLIQYYNGEERAKGNILERFSAQQFPDLHSELNLSSLELGDSALYFCASNGAGGGGETQYFGPGTRLLVL.

This clonotype came up many times. This rearrangement joins TRBV6-1 to TRBJ2-1; 11 positions agree with TRBD2. The V gene's germline CDR1 is MNHNS and CDR2 SASEGT. With V trimmed by 6 bases and J by 7 bases, 8 bases remained unmatched. This CDR3 contains 15 residues. The CDR3 sequence is CASRPSGGLQNEQFF. The DNA for the CDR3 is TGTGCCAGCAGACCTAGCGGGGGGCTACAAAATGAGCAGTTCTTC.

At least ten counts were recorded for this clonotype. The gene calls are TRBV12-3 or TRBV12-4 and TRBJ1-1; unclear D gene. The CDR3 is 14 residues long. V dropped 6 bases and J dropped 1 base, with 12 bases sitting between them. CDR3 sequence reads: CASSPPRSNTEAFF. The DNA for the CDR3 is TGTGCCAGCAGCCCCCCTAGATCGAACACTGAAGCTTTCTTT.

The rearrangement uses TRBV14 and TRBJ1-2; D not resolved. With 1 base removed from V and 3 bases from J, the gap between germline ends came to 9 bases. The V gene's germline CDR1 is SGHDN and CDR2 FVKESK. The CDR3 is 14 amino acids. For the CDR3, the DNA is TGTGCCAGCAGCCAAGCGTCCAGCTACTATGGCTACACCTTC. This gives the protein CASSQASSYYGYTF. Drawing the rest from reference TRBV14 and TRBJ1-2, the complete variable domain is EAGVTQFPSHSVIEKGQTVTLRCDPISGHDNLYWYRRVMGKEIKFLLHFVKESKQDESGMPNNRFLAERTGGTYSTLKVQPAELEDSGVYFCASSQASSYYGYTFGSGTRLTVV.

In its sample, this clonotype was seen many times. The V gene is TRBV7-2, the J gene TRBJ2-1; D unresolved. Per the germline V gene, CDR1 is SGHTA and CDR2 is FQGNSA. The CDR3 contains 13 residues. V was cut by 1 base and J by 3 bases, with 4 bases left in between. The CDR3 DNA follows: TGTGCCAGCAGCTTAGATCTCTACAATGAGCAGTTCTTC. It codes for CASSLDLYNEQFF. Complete variable domain (other parts from reference TRBV7-2 and TRBJ2-1): GAGVSQSPSNKVTEKGKDVELRCDPISGHTALYWYRQSLGQGLEFLIYFQGNSAPDKSGLPSDRFSAERTGGSVSTLTIQRTQQEDSAVYLCASSLDLYNEQFFGPGTRLTVL.

This clonotype was found many times. The rearrangement links TRBV6-1 to TRBJ1-3, with D possibly being TRBD1 (5 bases). The germline V gene has CDR1 MNHNS and CDR2 SASEGT. CDR3 size: 14 residues. The V gene lost 4 bases and the J gene lost 4 bases, with 11 bases spanning the gap. The CDR3 nucleotides read TGTGCCAGCAGTGGCCGGGACGGGGGAAACACCATATATTTT. As protein: CASSGRDGGNTIYF.

This clonotype showed up just a few times. The chain uses TRBV29-1 and TRBJ1-1, with 10 bases fitting TRBD1. Per germline, CDR1 SQVTM and CDR2 ANQGSEA. There are 13 residues in the CDR3. V was clipped by 0 bases and J by 6 bases; unmatched bases: 1. The CDR3 spells CSVEEGQGAEAFF. Here the CDR3 DNA reads TGCAGCGTTGAAGAAGGACAGGGGGCTGAAGCTTTCTTT.

This clonotype was seen at least ten times. This rearrangement joins TRBV29-1 to TRBJ1-2, with 7 bases identical to TRBD1. Looked up from germline, CDR1 is SQVTM and CDR2 is ANQGSEA. The trim removed 3 bases at V and 7 bases at J, leaving 11 bases unmatched. The CDR3 is made up of 14 amino acids. Here the CDR3 reads CSVDRGQASRGYTF. The CDR3 coding sequence is TGCAGCGTTGACCGCGGACAGGCTAGTCGTGGCTACACCTTC.